This T cell receptor beta chain was sequenced for a study of blood T cell repertoires in COVID-19. The protocol was immunoSEQ multiplex PCR, while the TCRdb copy is restricted to in-frame clones and leaves out a portion. The sample has approximately 350,000 clones; 83% are singletons. This CDR3 has 15 amino acids. Unmatched junction bases numbered 13, after V lost 6 bases and J lost 6 bases. Germline CDR1 reads SGHAT; CDR2 reads FQNNGV. This TCR was sampled from a man aged 30 to 45 with active or convalescent COVID-19. This chain joins TRBV11-2 and TRBJ1-1; 7 nucleotides match TRBD1. Input material: peripheral blood. The CDR3 nucleotides are TGTGCCAGCAGACCATTACAGGGGCTCGACGCTGAAGCTTTCTTT. Protein: CASRPLQGLDAEAFF.